This TCR beta chain was obtained from a study of CD8+CD57+ T cells in acquired aplastic anemia. Study details: DNA recovered from sorted CD4+ and CD8+ cells had a mean of approximately 3 ug.

A word on this clonotype: Its antigen is undetermined. Germline and junction disagree at one end, which may indicate a read error.

Study-level results: Patients and controls had in common approximately 28 CD8+ CDR3 sequences. Patient and control CD8+ Simpson's diversity was not significantly different.

By flow cytometry, patients selected for sequencing had shown an expansion of CD8+CD57+ cells. Each patient had severe acquired aplastic anemia. Both TCR beta VDJ combination and CDR3 sequence profiling were carried out. Genomic DNA was the template for this profiling. TCRdb reprocessed the reads with MiXCR, giving one entry per CDR3 protein. This sample yields approximately 260,000 distinct CDR3 sequences, of which approximately 80% are seen a single time; over 35% belongs to the top ten. This CDR3 spans 13 amino acids. Germline loops: CDR1 SGHTA, CDR2 FQGNSA. The clonotype originates from a human donor with aplastic anemia. Specimen: sorted CD4+, CD8+, or CD8+CD57+ T cells (not recorded which) from PBMCs. The chain couples TRBV7-2 to TRBJ2-7; D gene uncertain. This CDR3 is CASSLAGCYGQYF. CDR3 in DNA: TGTGCCAGCAGCCTCGCAGGCTGCTACGGGCAGTACTTC.